Shown below are 27 T cell receptor beta chains from a single sample sequenced in a study of T cell responses to AZD1222 COVID-19 vaccine. The method was immunoSEQ multiplex PCR; TCRdb's version includes in-frame clones alone and lacks a portion of them. The sample lists over 100,000 clones, roughly 90% occurring once. The starting material was peripheral blood, obtained on day 0 of AZD1222 vaccination. These receptors originate from an adult in good health.

The J gene is TRBJ1-6, the V gene TRBV15, with 7 nucleotides matching TRBD1. V shed 0 bases and J 10 bases; nucleotides not matched to a gene: 6. The CDR3 is 15 amino acids. Germline assignment: CDR1 LNHNV and CDR2 YYDKDF (reference sequence). The CDR3 reads CATSRDEAGGSPLHF. Written as DNA, the CDR3 is TGTGCCACCAGCAGAGATGAGGCAGGGGGATCACCCCTCCACTTT.

This sequence joins TRBV5-6 and TRBJ1-2, with TRBD1 matching over 7 bases. There are 16 residues in the CDR3. J lost 0 bases, V lost 0 bases, and 5 bases had no gene match. Germline V gene data show CDR1 as SGHDT and CDR2 as YYEEEE. The CDR3 DNA sequence: TGTGCCAGCAGCTTGGGGACAGGTTGGACTAACTATGGCTACACCTTC. Protein sequence: CASSLGTGWTNYGYTF.

V is TRBV9 and J is TRBJ2-3, with D perhaps TRBD2 (6 bases). Germline V gene lookup returns CDR1 SGDLS and CDR2 YYNGEE. The CDR3 totals 16 residues. V gave up 4 bases and J gave up 0 bases, with 15 bases separating them. The CDR3 region is CASSYPSAASTDTQYF. CDR3 DNA: TGTGCCAGCAGCTACCCTAGCGCTGCTAGCACAGATACGCAGTATTTT.

V gene TRBV11-2 combines with J gene TRBJ1-6; D is unclear. V was clipped by 3 bases and J by 14 bases, with 14 bases between them. CDR1 SGHAT and CDR2 FQNNGV come from the germline V gene. The CDR3 is 13 residues long. CDR3 nucleotides: TGTGCCAGCAGCTTCGAGGGTATGGGTACCCTCCACTTT. It is translated as CASSFEGMGTLHF.

The chain employs TRBV19 and TRBJ2-5; D is unresolved. V was pared by 4 bases and J by 2 bases, with 11 bases between. CDR3 length: 14 residues. The germline V gene has CDR1 LNHDA and CDR2 SQIVND (reference sequence). The DNA for the CDR3 is TGTGCCAGTAGTACCTACGACAAGCAAGAGACCCAGTACTTC. It specifies CASSTYDKQETQYF. Complete variable domain (other parts from reference TRBV19 and TRBJ2-5): DGGITQSPKYLFRKEGQNVTLSCEQNLNHDAMYWYRQDPGQGLRLIYYSQIVNDFQKGDIAEGYSVSREKKESFPLTVTSAQKNPTAFYLCASSTYDKQETQYFGPGTRLLVL.

The J gene is TRBJ2-2, the V gene TRBV27; D unresolved. Germline loops: CDR1 MNHEY, CDR2 SMNVEV (reference sequence). The CDR3 sequence is 13 residues long. Trimming cost V 7 bases and J 0 bases, with 6 bases left between them. CDR3 nucleotides: TGTGCCAGCAAACGGACGAACACCGGGGAGCTGTTTTTT. This encodes CASKRTNTGELFF.

This chain links TRBV19 with TRBJ1-6; tentatively, D is TRBD1 (5 bases). Trimming removed 6 bases at V and 6 bases at J, with 15 bases between. This CDR3 contains 15 residues. CDR1 LNHDA and CDR2 SQIVND come from the germline V gene (reference sequence). CDR3 residues: CASSRDSLGNSPLHF. In DNA, the CDR3 is TGTGCCAGTAGCCGCGACAGTTTGGGTAATTCACCCCTCCACTTT.

The J gene is TRBJ2-5, the V gene TRBV7-6; 10 bases are a match to TRBD1. J lost 2 bases, V lost 6 bases, and 6 bases had no gene match. The CDR3 contains 15 residues. CDR1 and CDR2 (germline): SGHVS, FNYEAQ. The CDR3 protein is CASREPGQGQETQYF. The CDR3 DNA reads TGTGCCAGCAGAGAACCGGGACAGGGGCAAGAGACCCAGTACTTC.

The chain recombines TRBV2 with TRBJ1-1; a weak D match, TRBD1 (5 bases). CDR3 size: 13 residues. Trimming removed 5 bases from V and 2 bases from J, with 9 bases in between. Per the germline V gene, CDR1 is SNHLY and CDR2 is FYNNEI. The CDR3 spells CASSFDRNTEAFF. In DNA form, the CDR3 reads TGTGCCAGCAGTTTCGACAGAAACACTGAAGCTTTCTTT.

The CDR3, as DNA: TGCGCCAGCAGCCACCTTTGGCGGCAACAGGGAGGGGCTAATGAAAAACTGTTTTTT. Translation gives CASSHLWRQQGGANEKLFF. The chain has TRBV4-1 and TRBJ1-4; D might be TRBD1 (6 bases). The germline CDR1 and CDR2 sequences are MGHRA and YSYEKL. V shed 3 bases and J shed 3 bases, with 23 bases lying between them. This CDR3 comprises 19 residues.

The chain couples TRBV7-2 to TRBJ2-3; 7 bases map to TRBD2. This CDR3 has 16 amino acids. V lost 4 bases and J lost 2; bases outside the gene matches: 9. Germline V CDR1 and CDR2: SGHTA, FQGNSA. CDR3 protein: CASSWSGTIYTDTQYF. CDR3 bases: TGTGCCAGCAGCTGGTCCGGGACTATCTACACAGATACGCAGTATTTT.

The chain uses TRBV3-1 (or the pseudogene TRBV3-2) and TRBJ2-2, with 10 positions matching TRBD2. Germline V CDR1 and CDR2: LGHDT, YNNKEL (reference sequence). The V and J ends lost 2 bases and 10 bases, in that order; junction bases with no gene match: 25. This CDR3 is 21 amino acids long. The CDR3 region is CASSQPYPNQREGRFEKELFF. The CDR3 region has the DNA TGTGCCAGCAGCCAACCTTACCCGAATCAGCGGGAGGGCCGATTCGAGAAGGAGCTGTTTTTT.

This chain links TRBV7-9 with TRBJ2-2; D unclear. Trimming shortened V by 3 bases and J by 0 bases, and 8 bases separated the two germline ends. The germline V gene has CDR1 SEHNR and CDR2 FQNEAQ (reference sequence). The CDR3 totals 15 residues. The CDR3 nucleotides read TGTGCCAGCAGCTTCACAGCTGCGAACACCGGGGAGCTGTTTTTT. Translated, it gives CASSFTAANTGELFF. The whole variable domain, remainder taken from reference TRBV7-9 and TRBJ2-2, is DTGVSQNPRHKITKRGQNVTFRCDPISEHNRLYWYRQTLGQGPEFLTYFQNEAQLEKSRLLSDRFSAERPKGSFSTLEIQRTEQGDSAMYLCASSFTAANTGELFFGEGSRLTVL.

This chain uses TRBV5-4 with TRBJ2-1, with 8 bases aligning to TRBD2. J was trimmed by 7 bases and V by 4 bases; bases with no gene match: 7. Germline V CDR1 and CDR2: SGHNT, YYREEE (reference sequence). This CDR3 comprises 14 residues. As DNA, the CDR3 is TGTGCCAGCAGCACTGGGACTAGATTGAATGAGCAGTTCTTC. It translates to CASSTGTRLNEQFF. The full variable domain, its missing parts supplied by reference TRBV5-4 and TRBJ2-1, is ETGVTQSPTHLIKTRGQQVTLRCSSQSGHNTVSWYQQALGQGPQFIFQYYREEENGRGNFPPRFSGLQFPNYSSELNVNALELDDSALYLCASSTGTRLNEQFFGPGTRLTVL.

This chain connects TRBV6-4 to TRBJ1-5, with TRBD1 matching 7 bases. The CDR3 has 13 amino acids. CDR1 MRHNA and CDR2 SNTAGT come from the germline V gene. The ends lost 5 bases at V and 4 bases at J; junction bases unmatched: 2. The DNA for the CDR3 is TGTGCCAGCAGTACGGACAGGAATCAGCCCCAGCATTTT. Its protein is CASSTDRNQPQHF.

This chain joins TRBV7-9 and TRBJ1-3, with 9 nucleotides matching TRBD1. The CDR3 totals 16 residues. In germline, CDR1 is SEHNR, CDR2 FQNEAQ (reference sequence). Losses at the gene ends were 4 bases for V and 5 bases for J; bases not matched to a gene: 9. The CDR3 DNA follows: TGTGCCAGCAGCTCACAGGGGGCCCACGTTAGAAACACCATATATTTT. Encoded protein: CASSSQGAHVRNTIYF.

V gene TRBV5-1 combines with J gene TRBJ1-1, with D hard to call. CDR3 size: 15 residues. The V gene's germline CDR1 is SGHRS and CDR2 YFSETQ. V was clipped by 0 bases and J by 11 bases, with 20 bases between them. The CDR3 protein is CASSLASNRVGLAFF. CDR3 sequence (DNA): TGCGCCAGCAGCTTGGCTTCTAATCGTGTCGGGTTGGCTTTCTTT.

The gene calls are TRBV18 and TRBJ2-5; D gene uncertain. CDR1 is KGHSH and CDR2 is LQKENI in the germline V gene. CDR3 length: 13 residues. Trimming shortened V by 2 bases and J by 2 bases, and 6 bases separated the two germline ends. The CDR3 here is CASSPTLQETQYF. The CDR3 nucleotides read TGTGCCAGCTCACCAACACTACAAGAGACCCAGTACTTC.

The chain recombines TRBV7-2 with TRBJ2-1; D is unclear. Germline-derived CDR1 and CDR2 are SGHTA and FQGNSA. Trimming shortened V by 4 bases and J by 4 bases, and 11 bases separated the two germline ends. The CDR3 length is 14 residues. CDR3 region: CASSSREAYNEQFF. DNA for the CDR3: TGTGCCAGCAGCTCAAGAGAGGCGTACAATGAGCAGTTCTTC.

The chain is built from TRBV19 and TRBJ1-5; D ambiguous. V lost 3 bases to trimming and J lost 9 bases, with 9 bases between them. This CDR3 is 12 amino acids long. Germline loops: CDR1 LNHDA, CDR2 SQIVND (reference sequence). CDR3 DNA sequence: TGTGCCAGTAGTATCAGGAACGGGCCCCAGCATTTT. It is translated as CASSIRNGPQHF.

This chain connects TRBV5-1 to TRBJ2-3; D perhaps matches TRBD1 (6 bases). The CDR3 runs to 15 residues. V gave up 4 bases and J gave up 1 base, with 13 bases separating them. Germline CDR1 is SGHRS and CDR2 is YFSETQ. The CDR3 DNA follows: TGCGCCAGCAGCCAGGGACACCCAGGCACAGATACGCAGTATTTT. It codes for CASSQGHPGTDTQYF.

The CDR3, as DNA: TGTGCCAGTACCTCGCGGGAGGACTACAATGAGCAGTTCTTC. Translation gives CASTSREDYNEQFF. V usage is TRBV19 and J usage is TRBJ2-1; TRBD2 matches 8 bases. The CDR3 has 14 residues. The V gene's germline CDR1 is LNHDA and CDR2 SQIVND (reference sequence). The trim removed 7 bases at V and 3 bases at J, leaving 5 bases unmatched.

The chain couples TRBV2 to TRBJ1-2, with a tentative D call TRBD1 (5 bases). The germline V and J ends were trimmed by 8 bases and 4 bases, with 14 bases remaining between them. The CDR3 contains 13 residues. Germline V gene lookup returns CDR1 SNHLY and CDR2 FYNNEI. CDR3 in DNA: TGTGCCAGCGGGGGGACGGTTTCCTATGGCTACACCTTC. Translating it yields CASGGTVSYGYTF.

This chain connects TRBV20-1 to TRBJ2-5; 13 nucleotides match TRBD2. CDR1 and CDR2 (germline): DFQATT, SNEGSKA (reference sequence). This CDR3 region has 16 residues. V shed 3 bases and J 5 bases; nucleotides not matched to a gene: 9. This chain's CDR3 is CSASTPTSGGTETQYF. Written as DNA, the CDR3 is TGCAGTGCTAGTACCCCGACTAGCGGGGGGACGGAGACCCAGTACTTC.

J is TRBJ2-3 and V is TRBV3-1 (or the pseudogene TRBV3-2); 7 nucleotides align to TRBD1. V shed 4 bases and J 0 bases; nucleotides not matched to a gene: 1. The V gene's germline CDR1 is LGHDT and CDR2 YNNKEL (reference sequence). The CDR3 length is 14 residues. The CDR3 protein is CASSRDSSTDTQYF. The CDR3 DNA reads TGTGCCAGCAGCCGGGACAGTAGCACAGATACGCAGTATTTT.

J is TRBJ1-5 and V is TRBV12-2. TRBV12-2 is a known pseudogene. CDR3 size: 17 residues. CDR3 DNA: TGTGCAAGTCGCTCTACGGGGTTCTCTTATAGCAATCAGCCCCAGCATTTT. This sequence encodes CASRSTGFSYSNQPQHF.

The sample holds one count of this clone. Relative to the germline gene, one junction end is altered; a read error may explain this. This chain joins TRBV7-2 and TRBJ2-7; no firm D call. CDR3 length: 14 amino acids. Germline loops: CDR1 SGHTA, CDR2 FQGNSA. CDR3 bases: TGTGCCAGCAGCCAACCTCCTAGACTCTACGAGCAGTGGTTC. Its protein is CASSQPPRLYEQWF.